These T cell receptor beta chains were read from a single sample in a study of vaccination and CD4 T cells after COVID-19. MiXCR, applied by TCRdb to the PCR reads, yields one record per CDR3 protein. The data show fewer than 30,000 distinct CDR3 sequences, with 41% seen just once and over 4% held by the top ten. These TCRs' antigens remain unknown. This material consisted of CD4+ T cells from blood, cultured in vitro, taken about 7 months after SARS-CoV-2 vaccination. The receptors were gathered from a human donor who had recovered from COVID-19. Each CDR3 is given with its conserved first and last residue. Each record gives: CDR3 length, V gene, clone size, CDR3 protein. The size field is filled for only some rows; it gives once, few, many or a size class.

cdr3_length: 13
v_call: TRBV29-1
clone_size: NA
cdr3_aa: CSVDPGANYGYTF

cdr3_length: 15
v_call: TRBV7-3
clone_size: large
cdr3_aa: CASSPLVQLNSPLHF

cdr3_length: 14
v_call: TRBV20-1
clone_size: once
cdr3_aa: CSAAGTVASYEQYF

cdr3_length: 13
v_call: TRBV19
clone_size: NA
cdr3_aa: CASSISVRSEAFF

cdr3_length: 16
v_call: TRBV10-3
clone_size: NA
cdr3_aa: CATAGGGGLGTDTQYF

cdr3_length: 14
v_call: TRBV7-9
clone_size: few
cdr3_aa: CASSLGEGNTEAFF

cdr3_length: 12
v_call: TRBV20-1
clone_size: NA
cdr3_aa: CSALVGHTEAFF

cdr3_length: 14
v_call: TRBV7-2
clone_size: NA
cdr3_aa: CASSLGLSNTEAFF

cdr3_length: 14
v_call: TRBV5-6
clone_size: few
cdr3_aa: CASSHGLVRGTQYF

cdr3_length: 15
v_call: TRBV7-8
clone_size: NA
cdr3_aa: CASTKTGRVGSPLHF

cdr3_length: 14
v_call: TRBV19
clone_size: NA
cdr3_aa: CASSISDATYEQYF

cdr3_length: 17
v_call: TRBV28
clone_size: few
cdr3_aa: CASSLGLAGGFYNEQFF

cdr3_length: 15
v_call: TRBV24-1
clone_size: NA
cdr3_aa: CATSEGTGKGETQYF

cdr3_length: 13
v_call: TRBV2
clone_size: NA
cdr3_aa: CASTRDSIYEQYF

cdr3_length: 15
v_call: TRBV6-2/TRBV6-3
clone_size: NA
cdr3_aa: CASSSPDREIYGYTF

cdr3_length: 15
v_call: TRBV28
clone_size: NA
cdr3_aa: CASSLRGMGASPLHF

cdr3_length: 12
v_call: TRBV7-8
clone_size: NA
cdr3_aa: CASSLVRETQYF

cdr3_length: 20
v_call: TRBV7-6
clone_size: few
cdr3_aa: CASSHGTGDSPFPGANVLTF

cdr3_length: 14
v_call: TRBV7-9
clone_size: few
cdr3_aa: CASSSLAGNNEQFF

cdr3_length: 15
v_call: TRBV6-1
clone_size: once
cdr3_aa: CASSPSPSAYNEQFF

cdr3_length: 12
v_call: TRBV2
clone_size: few
cdr3_aa: CASSSSTDTQYF

cdr3_length: 14
v_call: TRBV7-9
clone_size: few
cdr3_aa: CASSSTSYYNEQFF